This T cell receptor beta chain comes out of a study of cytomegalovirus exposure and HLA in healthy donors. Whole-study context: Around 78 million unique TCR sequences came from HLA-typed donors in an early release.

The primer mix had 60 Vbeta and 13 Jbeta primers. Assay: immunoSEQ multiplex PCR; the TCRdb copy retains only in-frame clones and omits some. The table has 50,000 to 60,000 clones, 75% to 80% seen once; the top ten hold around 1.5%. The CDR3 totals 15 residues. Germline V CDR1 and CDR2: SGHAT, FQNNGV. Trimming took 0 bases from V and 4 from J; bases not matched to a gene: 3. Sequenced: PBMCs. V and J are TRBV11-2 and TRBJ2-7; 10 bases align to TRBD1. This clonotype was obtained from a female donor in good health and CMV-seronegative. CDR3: CASSLDRDRGYEQYF. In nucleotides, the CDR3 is TGTGCCAGCAGCTTAGATAGGGACAGGGGATACGAGCAGTACTTC.